These T cell receptor beta chains were read from a single sample in a study of cytomegalovirus exposure and HLA in healthy donors. Assay used: immunoSEQ multiplex PCR; TCRdb lists only in-frame clones, some missing. Altogether 190,000 or so clones are present, roughly four fifths being singletons, with the ten largest covering 5.5% to 7%. Input material: PBMCs. These receptors were collected from a woman between 50 and 59 years old in good health and CMV-seropositive. Both conserved end residues are part of each CDR3. Each record gives: J gene, clone size, D gene, V gene, CDR3 DNA, CDR3 protein. A D gene is named only where the DNA matches it firmly. The size entry is marked missing in some rows and otherwise reads once, few, many or a size class.

TRBJ2-3,.,.,TRBV14,TGTGCCAGCAGCTCGAGACTAGGGGGCACAGATACGCAGTATTTT,CASSSRLGGTDTQYF
TRBJ1-1,few,.,TRBV18,TGTGCCAGCTCACCTTATCTCCCCGGGGAAAACGGAGCTTTCTTT,CASSPYLPGENGAFF
TRBJ2-5,.,.,TRBV5-4,TGTGCCAGCAGCTTGGATACAGGGGAGACCCAGTACTTC,CASSLDTGETQYF
TRBJ2-1,.,TRBD1,TRBV28,TGTGCCACGGACAGGGGGCTAGCGGGAACCTCCTACAATGAGCAGTTCTTC,CATDRGLAGTSYNEQFF
TRBJ1-5,.,.,TRBV6-1,TGTGCCAGCAGTGACGGGACACATTATCAGCCCCAGCATTTT,CASSDGTHYQPQHF
TRBJ2-1,.,TRBD2,TRBV28,TGTGCCAGCAGTCCCTCACTAGCGGTCTACAATGAGCAGTTCTTC,CASSPSLAVYNEQFF
TRBJ2-1,.,TRBD2,TRBV11-2,TGTGCCAGCAGCCCCCTACTAGCGGGAGGGCAGGGGACCATCTCCAAGCAGTTCTTC,CASSPLLAGGQGTISKQFF
TRBJ2-7,.,TRBD2,TRBV5-4,TGTGCCAGCAGCAAGGGAGGGCCCGGAGAATCCTACGAGCAGTACTTC,CASSKGGPGESYEQYF
TRBJ2-3,.,TRBD1,TRBV18,TGTGCCAGCTCACCAATGGGACAGGATACGCAGTATTTT,CASSPMGQDTQYF
TRBJ1-2,.,.,TRBV4-3,TGCGCCAGCAGCCAAGGCGGTGGAGGCGGCTACACCTTC,CASSQGGGGGYTF
TRBJ2-7,few,TRBD1,TRBV10-3,TGTGCCATCAGTTCCAGGGGGCCGTCCTACGAGCAGTACTTC,CAISSRGPSYEQYF
TRBJ2-7,.,TRBD1,TRBV5-4,TGTGCCAGCAGCTTCCGAGGACAGGGTACCTACGAGCAGTACTTC,CASSFRGQGTYEQYF
TRBJ2-6,once,.,TRBV29-1,TGCAGCGTCCTTAGTGGAGCTGGGGCCAACGGCCTGACTTTC,CSVLSGAGANGLTF
TRBJ1-5,.,TRBD1,TRBV6-1,TGTGCCAGCAGTGAAGGACAGGGCGGCAATCAGCCCCAGCATTTT,CASSEGQGGNQPQHF
TRBJ1-5,once,TRBD1,TRBV11-3,TGTGCCAGCAGCTCCCGACAGGGAACTCAGCCCCAGCATTTT,CASSSRQGTQPQHF
TRBJ2-1,once,TRBD2,TRBV5-4,TGTGCCAGCAGCTTCATCCCCCTAGCGGGAGCCAGGGGGCAGTTCTTC,CASSFIPLAGARGQFF
TRBJ2-7,.,.,TRBV7-6,TGTGCCAGCAGCCCCCTTAAAACAGGGTTCACCTACGAGCAGTACTTC,CASSPLKTGFTYEQYF
TRBJ2-1,.,TRBD2,TRBV7-2,TGTGCCAGCAGCTTATGGGCGGGGGAGTTCTACAATGAGCAGTTCTTC,CASSLWAGEFYNEQFF
TRBJ1-1,.,TRBD1,TRBV7-9,TGTGCCAGCAGCTTAGGGGGACAGGGTATGAACACTGAAGCTTTCTTT,CASSLGGQGMNTEAFF
TRBJ2-7,.,.,TRBV15,TGTGCCACCAGCAGAGACAGCGCCTCTTACGAGCAGTACTTC,CATSRDSASYEQYF
TRBJ2-7,.,TRBD2,TRBV27,TGTGCCAGCACCCCAGCGGGGGGGCACGAGCAGTACTTC,CASTPAGGHEQYF
TRBJ1-2,.,.,TRBV7-2,TGTGCCAGCAGCTTAAGTTGGGGGCTAAATAGCTACACCTTC,CASSLSWGLNSYTF
TRBJ2-5,few,.,TRBV5-4,TGTGCCAGCAGCTTCTCAAGTACTACGGAGACCCAGTACTTC,CASSFSSTTETQYF
TRBJ1-2,.,.,TRBV6-6,TGTGCCAGCAGTTCCCCCCGGCAGGGCAGCTATGGCTACACCTTC,CASSSPRQGSYGYTF
TRBJ2-1,.,TRBD1,TRBV5-6,TGTGCCAGCAGCTCCCAGGGGGCGAATTACAATGAGCAGTTCTTC,CASSSQGANYNEQFF
TRBJ2-5,.,.,TRBV25-1,TGTGCCAGCAGTCCCTTCCTAGGGAGCCAAGAGACCCAGTACTTC,CASSPFLGSQETQYF
TRBJ2-7,.,.,TRBV2,TGTGCCAGCAGTGTCTGGGGGGACGGGGAGCAGTACTTC,CASSVWGDGEQYF
TRBJ1-4,.,.,TRBV4-3,TGCGCCAGCAGCCAAGATCTGGCGGCGACAGGCCCTGTTTTT,CASSQDLAATGPVF
TRBJ1-2,.,TRBD1,TRBV4-1,TGCGCCAGCAGCTCCGGGACAGGGGGCCTCGGAGGCTACACCTTC,CASSSGTGGLGGYTF
TRBJ2-1,.,.,TRBV27,TGTGCCAGCAGTTTATATGAGGGTTCCTACAATGAGCAGTTCTTC,CASSLYEGSYNEQFF
TRBJ2-5,.,.,TRBV7-9,TGTGCCAGCAGCAACATTAAAGGAGAAGAGACCCAGTACTTC,CASSNIKGEETQYF
TRBJ2-7,.,.,TRBV11-3,TGTGCCAGCAGCTTAGGTGCTAGCACCAACGAGCAGTACTTC,CASSLGASTNEQYF
TRBJ1-2,.,.,TRBV5-4,TGTGCCAGCAGCTTGGATCCGGGGGACTATGGCTACACCTTC,CASSLDPGDYGYTF
TRBJ1-5,.,.,TRBV10-1,TGCGCCAGCAGTGCGCGCCAGCCCCAGCATTTT,CASSARQPQHF
TRBJ2-7,.,TRBD2,TRBV7-9,TGTGCCAGCAGCGCCCGGACTAGCGGGGACGAGCAGTACTTC,CASSARTSGDEQYF
TRBJ2-7,.,TRBD1,TRBV7-2,TGTGCCAGCAGCTTAGCTACGGGACAGGGCTCCTACGAGCAGTACTTC,CASSLATGQGSYEQYF
TRBJ2-1,.,TRBD1,TRBV6-5,TGTGCCAGCAGTCGTCCGGGACAGAAGAATGAGCAGTTCTTC,CASSRPGQKNEQFF
TRBJ2-7,few,TRBD2,TRBV11-2,TGTGCCAGCAGCTTAGGGCCGGGGGGACGTGAGCAGTACTTC,CASSLGPGGREQYF
TRBJ2-3,.,.,TRBV5-8,TGTGCCAGCAGCTGGGGGGGGCAGGGCACAACAGATACGCAGTATTTT,CASSWGGQGTTDTQYF
TRBJ1-6,.,.,TRBV28,TGTGCCAGCAGAGTCTGGGTGGCAGGCGATAATTCACCCCTCCACTTT,CASRVWVAGDNSPLHF
TRBJ2-4,.,TRBD1,TRBV4-3,TGCGCCAGCAGCCAAGATCCCCGGGACAGGGGAGTCAAAAACAGTCAGTACTTC,CASSQDPRDRGVKNSQYF
TRBJ2-1,.,TRBD1,TRBV4-1,TGCGCCAGCAGCCCGGGACAGGGGGCGCGGGATGAGCAGTTCTTC,CASSPGQGARDEQFF